This T cell receptor beta chain is drawn from a study of technical replicates of blood from four donors. The method was immunoSEQ multiplex PCR; TCRdb's version includes in-frame clones alone and lacks a portion of them. The data hold approximately 84,000 clones, with 98% observed a single time. This CDR3 contains 15 residues. Between the trimmed V and J ends, which lost 5 bases and 0 bases, there was a span of 11 bases. Germline assignment: CDR1 LNHNV and CDR2 YYDKDF (reference sequence). J is TRBJ1-3 and V is TRBV15; maybe TRBD1 (6 bases). The clonotype originates from a human donor in good health. The sequenced sample was T cells isolated from PBMCs. CDR3 residues: CATSPQGSSGNTIYF. The CDR3 DNA reads TGTGCCACCAGCCCCCAGGGGAGCTCTGGAAACACCATATATTTT. Together with reference TRBV15 and TRBJ1-3, the CDR3 gives the full variable domain: DAMVIQNPRYQVTQFGKPVTLSCSQTLNHNVMYWYQQKSSQAPKLLFHYYDKDFNNEADTPDNFQSRRPNTSFCFLDIRSPGLGDTAMYLCATSPQGSSGNTIYFGEGSWLTVV.